This T cell receptor (beta chain) was observed in a study of shared clonotypes between healthy human individuals. About the study: The study used three CD4 naive, three CD4 memory, two CD8 naive and one CD8 memory plate per donor.

V gave up 6 bases and J gave up 0 bases, with 16 bases separating them. The V gene's germline CDR1 is SGHVS and CDR2 FQNEAQ. CDR3 length: 16 residues. Findings and caveats of the study: Across several donors, naive CD4 shared 5% to 6%, naive CD8 under 4%, memory CD4 2% to 2.5%, memory CD8 0.35% to 0.5%.

Donors, healthy HIV-negative adults, lacked recent acute infections or vaccinations. Splitting of CD4+ cells produced CD45RA+ naive and CD45RA-negative memory subsets. The method was immunoSEQ multiplex PCR; TCRdb's version includes in-frame clones alone and lacks a portion of them. The table has some 1.5 million clones, roughly 96% seen once. Concerning this clone itself: Its antigen is unknown.

Sequencing was carried out using naive CD4+ T cells sorted from blood. The subset here: CD45RA+ positively selected. The sequence derives from a man between 25 and 39 years old in good health. The V call is TRBV7-8, the J call TRBJ2-3; tentatively, D is TRBD1 or TRBD2 (5 bases each). The CDR3 bases are TGTGCCAGCAGGAGCGGTGAGGGGTGGAGCACAGATACGCAGTATTTT. The encoded protein is CASRSGEGWSTDTQYF.